This entry lists 16 T cell receptor beta chains sequenced from one sample in a study of regulatory T cells in long-lasting Graves disease. Documented time point: newly diagnosed GD, antithyroid drugs for less than 3 months. PBMCs were the source of the RNA used for TCR sequencing. Relying on iRepertoire HTBI primers and Arm-PCR of CDR3 regions, the team built TCR beta libraries. Via MiXCR, TCRdb re-called the multiplex PCR reads, giving one row per CDR3 protein. The sample consists of fewer than 550,000 distinct CDR3 sequences, about a sixth of them appearing once. The same data also contributed to another study, on T cells in Graves' hyperthyroidism and ophthalmopathy.

The sequencing used peripheral blood mononuclear cells (PBMCs), collected at new diagnosis, from a patient treated with antithyroid drugs. Every receptor here comes from a woman aged 18 to 35 with Graves disease.

This clonotype was seen a few times. The chain combines TRBV7-3 with TRBJ2-1; 10 positions match TRBD2. CDR1 is SGHTA, CDR2 FQGTGA, per germline. Germline trimming cut 3 bases from V and 3 bases from J; bases unmatched to any gene: 11. CDR3 length: 18 amino acids. The CDR3 nucleotides are TGTGCCAGCAGCTTGAGCGGGAGGGCCGGGGTAGGCTACAATGAGCAGTTCTTC. Translation: CASSLSGRAGVGYNEQFF. The full variable domain, completed using reference TRBV7-3 and TRBJ2-1, is GAGVSQTPSNKVTEKGKYVELRCDPISGHTALYWYRQSLGQGPEFLIYFQGTGAADDSGLPNDRFFAVRPEGSVSTLKIQRTERGDSAVYLCASSLSGRAGVGYNEQFFGPGTRLTVL.

This clonotype was counted between two and nine times. V is TRBV7-9 and J is TRBJ2-5; TRBD2 aligns across 7 bases. This CDR3 spans 16 amino acids. After removal of 4 bases from V and 5 bases from J, the junction contained 13 bases not matched to a gene. CDR1 is SEHNR, CDR2 FQNEAQ, per germline (reference sequence). CDR3 sequence (DNA): TGTGCCAGCAGCTCCAGACTAGCCCCACGACGGGAGACCCAGTACTTC. This translates into CASSSRLAPRRETQYF. Complete variable domain (other parts from reference TRBV7-9 and TRBJ2-5): DTGVSQNPRHKITKRGQNVTFRCDPISEHNRLYWYRQTLGQGPEFLTYFQNEAQLEKSRLLSDRFSAERPKGSFSTLEIQRTEQGDSAMYLCASSSRLAPRRETQYFGPGTRLLVL.

The chain joins TRBV11-1 to TRBJ2-7, with TRBD2 matching 10 bases. This CDR3 has 15 amino acids. J was trimmed by 7 bases and V by 5 bases; bases with no gene match: 11. Germline V gene lookup returns CDR1 SGHAT and CDR2 FQDESV (reference sequence). The CDR3 region is CASSRGLATYNEQYF. The CDR3 DNA reads as TGTGCCAGCAGCCGGGGACTAGCGACCTACAATGAGCAGTACTTC.

There are a few counts of this clonotype. The chain couples TRBV3-1 to TRBJ1-5; no clear D gene. The V and J ends lost 0 bases and 0 bases respectively, with 6 bases between them. The CDR3 covers 15 residues. In germline, CDR1 is LGHDT, CDR2 YNNKEL (reference sequence). The CDR3 is CASSQDPISNQPQHF. The DNA for the CDR3 is TGTGCCAGCAGCCAAGATCCTATTAGCAATCAGCCCCAGCATTTT.

The chain is built from TRBV28 and TRBJ2-3; D not certain. Trimming took 7 bases from V and 3 from J, leaving 11 bases between them. The CDR3 totals 13 residues. Germline V gene data show CDR1 as MDHEN and CDR2 as SYDVKM. CDR3 residues: CASTKRITDTQYF. CDR3 nucleotides: TGTGCCAGCACTAAGAGGATTACAGATACGCAGTATTTT.

Comments on this clonotype: The junction departs from germline at one end; a sequencing error may be responsible. The CDR3 region is CATSREKGPNEELFF. The DNA for the CDR3 is TGTGCCACCAGCCGAGAGAAGGGACCCAATGAAGAACTGTTTTTT. The gene calls are TRBV15 and TRBJ1-4, with D perhaps TRBD1 (5 bases). CDR1 and CDR2 (germline): LNHNV, YYDKDF (reference sequence). The CDR3 loop spans 15 amino acids.

Many counts were recorded for this clonotype. This chain joins TRBV27 and TRBJ2-7; 7 bases fit TRBD1. This CDR3 comprises 15 residues. J was trimmed by 2 bases and V by 8 bases; bases with no gene match: 12. Per germline, CDR1 MNHEY and CDR2 SMNVEV (reference sequence). The CDR3 DNA reads TGTGCCAGCGGCCGAGGGGACAGCTGGCCCTACGAGCAGTACTTC. Translated: CASGRGDSWPYEQYF.

This clonotype has a handful of counts. V is TRBV30 and J is TRBJ2-7; 7 positions match TRBD2. Germline trimming cut 0 bases from V and 4 bases from J; bases unmatched to any gene: 15. The V gene's germline CDR1 is GTSNPN and CDR2 SVGIG (reference sequence). This CDR3 region has 17 residues. Here the CDR3 DNA reads TGTGCCTGGAGTGTAAGGGGTCTAGCGGAGCTCCCTTACGAGCAGTACTTC. Encoded protein: CAWSVRGLAELPYEQYF.

This clonotype was recorded many times. The chain joins TRBV27 to TRBJ1-2; 9 bases agree with TRBD1. V dropped 0 bases and J dropped 8; count of bases not matched to a gene: 10. The CDR3 is 16 residues long. Germline V gives CDR1 MNHEY, CDR2 SMNVEV (reference sequence). CDR3 region: CASSLSQQGAPFGYTF. The CDR3 DNA is TGTGCCAGCAGTTTATCCCAACAGGGGGCCCCATTCGGCTACACCTTC.

Note on this clonotype: Germline is not matched at one junction end, which may reflect a read error. The V call is TRBV20-1, the J call TRBJ1-2, with TRBD1 identical over 9 bases. The CDR3 has 9 residues. Germline V CDR1 and CDR2: DFQATT, SNEGSKA (reference sequence). The CDR3 sequence: CITPGTGNF. The CDR3 coding sequence is TGCATTACTCCCGGGACAGGGAACTTC.

This clonotype was seen at least ten times. This chain joins TRBV2 and TRBJ2-1; 11 nucleotides match TRBD2. Trimming cost V 6 bases and J 9 bases; bases outside gene matches: 10. The CDR3 sequence is 15 residues long. In germline, CDR1 is SNHLY, CDR2 FYNNEI. CDR3 DNA: TGTGCCAGCAGGAAACTAGCGGGAGAGGGTAGTGAGCAGTTCTTC. Translated, it gives CASRKLAGEGSEQFF.

The chain is built from TRBV18 and TRBJ1-2; D remains unclear. CDR3 size: 15 residues. Per the germline V gene, CDR1 is KGHSH and CDR2 is LQKENI. V was pared by 2 bases and J by 1 base, with 11 bases between. This CDR3 reads CASSPVSAINYGYTF. The CDR3 DNA sequence: TGTGCCAGCTCACCAGTATCCGCCATTAACTATGGCTACACCTTC.

The V gene is TRBV7-9, the J gene TRBJ1-4; D might be TRBD1 (5 bases). V lost 2 bases and J lost 7, with 14 bases in between. The CDR3 covers 15 residues. Germline V lookup: CDR1 SEHNR, CDR2 FQNEAQ (reference sequence). CDR3: CASSLSGTGGEKLFF. In DNA form, the CDR3 reads TGTGCCAGCAGCTTATCTGGAACTGGGGGTGAAAAACTGTTTTTT.

Many counts were recorded for this clonotype. The chain uses TRBV20-1 and TRBJ2-3; the match to TRBD2 covers 8 bases. The ends lost 6 bases at V and 4 bases at J; junction bases unmatched: 6. Looked up from germline, CDR1 is DFQATT and CDR2 is SNEGSKA (reference sequence). The CDR3 length is 13 residues. Here the CDR3 reads CSALKAGADTQYF. CDR3 nucleotide sequence: TGCAGTGCATTGAAAGCGGGAGCAGATACGCAGTATTTT.

This chain uses TRBV25-1 with TRBJ1-2, with TRBD1 identical over 7 bases. This CDR3 is 15 amino acids long. Germline lookup yields CDR1 MGHDK and CDR2 SYGVNS. V shed 4 bases and J 4 bases; nucleotides not matched to a gene: 9. This chain's CDR3 is CASSGGVRGFYGYTF. As DNA, the CDR3 is TGTGCCAGCAGTGGAGGAGTCAGGGGGTTCTATGGCTACACCTTC.

The J gene is TRBJ1-3, the V gene TRBV19, with D uncertain. Trimming took 5 bases from V and 0 from J, leaving 14 bases between them. Per the germline V gene, CDR1 is LNHDA and CDR2 is SQIVND (reference sequence). The CDR3 runs to 16 residues. The CDR3 sequence: CASSRGDGDSGNTIYF. CDR3 DNA: TGTGCCAGTAGTCGTGGTGACGGGGACTCTGGAAACACCATATATTTT. Full variable domain (missing parts from reference TRBV19 and TRBJ1-3): DGGITQSPKYLFRKEGQNVTLSCEQNLNHDAMYWYRQDPGQGLRLIYYSQIVNDFQKGDIAEGYSVSREKKESFPLTVTSAQKNPTAFYLCASSRGDGDSGNTIYFGEGSWLTVV.